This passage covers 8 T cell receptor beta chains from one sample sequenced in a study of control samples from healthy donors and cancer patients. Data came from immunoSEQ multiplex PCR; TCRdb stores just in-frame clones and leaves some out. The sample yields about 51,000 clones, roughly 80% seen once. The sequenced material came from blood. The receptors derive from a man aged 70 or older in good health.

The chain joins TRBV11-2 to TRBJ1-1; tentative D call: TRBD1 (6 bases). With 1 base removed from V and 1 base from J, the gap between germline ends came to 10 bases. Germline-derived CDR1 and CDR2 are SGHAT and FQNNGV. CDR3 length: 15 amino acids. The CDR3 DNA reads TGTGCCAGCAGCTTAGTTCCGGGGGCGAACACTGAAGCTTTCTTT. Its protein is CASSLVPGANTEAFF.

The CDR3 coding sequence is TGTGCCAGCAGGGTCGACCTCAACACCGGGGAGCTGTTTTTT. Translating gives CASRVDLNTGELFF. The rearrangement uses TRBV2 and TRBJ2-2; D is ambiguous. V was cut by 6 bases and J by 2 bases, with 10 bases left in between. Germline lookup yields CDR1 SNHLY and CDR2 FYNNEI. CDR3 size: 14 residues.

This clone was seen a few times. CDR3 in DNA: TGCGCCAGCAGCTTGGGCGGTGGCGGCCGGGAGACCCAGTACTTC. Its translation is CASSLGGGGRETQYF. The genes are TRBV5-1 and TRBJ2-5; D not resolved. The V gene's germline CDR1 is SGHRS and CDR2 YFSETQ. The CDR3 is made up of 15 amino acids. V lost 0 bases to trimming and J lost 5 bases, with 14 bases between them.

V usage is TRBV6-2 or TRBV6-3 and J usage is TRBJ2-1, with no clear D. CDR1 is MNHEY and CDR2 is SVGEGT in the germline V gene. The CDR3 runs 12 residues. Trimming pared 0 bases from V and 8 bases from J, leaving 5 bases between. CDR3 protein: CASSYSADEQFF. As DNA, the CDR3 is TGTGCCAGCAGTTACTCGGCTGATGAGCAGTTCTTC.

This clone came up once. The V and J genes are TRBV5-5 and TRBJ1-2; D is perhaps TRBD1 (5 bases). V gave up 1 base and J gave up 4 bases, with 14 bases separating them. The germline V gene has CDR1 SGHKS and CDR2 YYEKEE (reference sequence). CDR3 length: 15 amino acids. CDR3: CASSLSNRGSYGYTF. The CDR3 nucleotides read TGTGCCAGCAGCTTGTCTAATCGGGGCAGCTATGGCTACACCTTC.

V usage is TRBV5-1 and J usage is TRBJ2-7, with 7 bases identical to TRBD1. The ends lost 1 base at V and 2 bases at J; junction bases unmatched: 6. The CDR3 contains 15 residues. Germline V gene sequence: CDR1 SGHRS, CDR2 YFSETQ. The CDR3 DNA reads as TGCGCCAGCAGCTTGCTCAGCAGGGGGACCTACGAGCAGTACTTC. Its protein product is CASSLLSRGTYEQYF.

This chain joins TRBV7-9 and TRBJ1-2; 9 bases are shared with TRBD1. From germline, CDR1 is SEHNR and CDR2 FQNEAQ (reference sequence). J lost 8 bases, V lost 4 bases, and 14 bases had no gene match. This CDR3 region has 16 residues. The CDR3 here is CASSSKHQGQGKGYTF. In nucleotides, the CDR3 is TGTGCCAGCAGCTCCAAACACCAGGGACAGGGAAAGGGCTACACCTTC.

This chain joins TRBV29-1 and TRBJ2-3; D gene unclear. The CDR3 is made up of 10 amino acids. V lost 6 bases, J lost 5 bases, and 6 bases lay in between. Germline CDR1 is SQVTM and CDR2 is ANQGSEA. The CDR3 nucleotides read TGCAGCGTGGGCGGAGATACGCAGTATTTT. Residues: CSVGGDTQYF.